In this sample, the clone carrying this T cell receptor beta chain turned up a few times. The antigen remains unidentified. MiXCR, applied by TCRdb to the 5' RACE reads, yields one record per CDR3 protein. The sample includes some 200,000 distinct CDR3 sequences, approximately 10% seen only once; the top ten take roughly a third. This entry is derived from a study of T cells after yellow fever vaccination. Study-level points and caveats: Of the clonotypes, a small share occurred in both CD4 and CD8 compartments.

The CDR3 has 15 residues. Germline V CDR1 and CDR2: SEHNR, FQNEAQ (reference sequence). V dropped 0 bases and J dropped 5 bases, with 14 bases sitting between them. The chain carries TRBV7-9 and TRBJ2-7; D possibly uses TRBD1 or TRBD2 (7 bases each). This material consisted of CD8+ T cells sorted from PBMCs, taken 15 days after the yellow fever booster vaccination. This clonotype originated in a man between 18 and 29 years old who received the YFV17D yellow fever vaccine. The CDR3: CASSLAFPGGDEQYF. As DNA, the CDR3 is TGTGCCAGCAGCTTAGCTTTCCCAGGGGGGGACGAGCAGTACTTC.